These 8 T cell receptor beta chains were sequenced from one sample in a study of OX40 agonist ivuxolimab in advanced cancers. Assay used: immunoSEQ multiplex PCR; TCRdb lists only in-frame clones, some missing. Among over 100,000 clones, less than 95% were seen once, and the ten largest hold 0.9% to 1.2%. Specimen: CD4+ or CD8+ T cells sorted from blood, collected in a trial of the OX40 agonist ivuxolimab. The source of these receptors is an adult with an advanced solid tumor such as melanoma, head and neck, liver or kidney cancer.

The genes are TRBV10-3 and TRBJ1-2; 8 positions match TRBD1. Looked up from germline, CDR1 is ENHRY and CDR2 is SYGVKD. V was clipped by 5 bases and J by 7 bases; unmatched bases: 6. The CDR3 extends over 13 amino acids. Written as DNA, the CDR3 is TGTGCCATCAGTCAAACGGGACAGGTTGGCTACACCTTC. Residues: CAISQTGQVGYTF.

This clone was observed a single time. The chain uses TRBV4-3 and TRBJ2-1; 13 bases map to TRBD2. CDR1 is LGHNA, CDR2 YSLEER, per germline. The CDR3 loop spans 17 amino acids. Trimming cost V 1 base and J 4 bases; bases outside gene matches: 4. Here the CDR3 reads CASSQGTSGSLYNEQFF. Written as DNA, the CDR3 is TGCGCCAGCAGCCAAGGGACTAGCGGGAGTCTTTACAATGAGCAGTTCTTC.

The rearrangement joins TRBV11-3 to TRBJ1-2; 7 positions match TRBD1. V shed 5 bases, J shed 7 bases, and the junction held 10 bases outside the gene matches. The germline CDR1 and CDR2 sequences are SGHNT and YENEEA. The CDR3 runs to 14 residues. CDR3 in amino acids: CASSQGGQIGGYTF. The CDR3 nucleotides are TGTGCCAGCAGCCAGGGGGGACAGATTGGTGGCTACACCTTC.

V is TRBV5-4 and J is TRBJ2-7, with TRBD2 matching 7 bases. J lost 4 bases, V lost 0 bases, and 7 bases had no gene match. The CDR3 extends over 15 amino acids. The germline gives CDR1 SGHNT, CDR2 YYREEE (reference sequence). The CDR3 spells CASSLAASGPYEQYF. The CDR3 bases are TGTGCCAGCAGCTTGGCCGCTAGCGGCCCGTACGAGCAGTACTTC.

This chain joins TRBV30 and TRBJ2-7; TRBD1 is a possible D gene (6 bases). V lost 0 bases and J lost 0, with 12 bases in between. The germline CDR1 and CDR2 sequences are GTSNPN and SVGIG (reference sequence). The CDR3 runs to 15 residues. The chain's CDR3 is CAWSVDSYDSYEQYF. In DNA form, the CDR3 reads TGTGCCTGGAGTGTGGACAGCTACGACTCCTACGAGCAGTACTTC.

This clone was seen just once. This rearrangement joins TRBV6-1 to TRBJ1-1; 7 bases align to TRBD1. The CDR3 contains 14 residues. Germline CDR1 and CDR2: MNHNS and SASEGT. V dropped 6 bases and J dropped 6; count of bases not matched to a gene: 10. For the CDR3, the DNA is TGTGCCAGCAGCGACCGACAGGGCCGGGCTGAAGCTTTCTTT. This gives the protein CASSDRQGRAEAFF.

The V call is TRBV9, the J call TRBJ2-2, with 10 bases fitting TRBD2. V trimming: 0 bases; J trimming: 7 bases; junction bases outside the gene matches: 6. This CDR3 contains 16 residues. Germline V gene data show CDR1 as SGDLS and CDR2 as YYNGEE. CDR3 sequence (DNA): TGTGCCAGCAGCGTAGGCTCTAGCGGGAGCGGCGGGGAGCTGTTTTTT. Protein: CASSVGSSGSGGELFF.

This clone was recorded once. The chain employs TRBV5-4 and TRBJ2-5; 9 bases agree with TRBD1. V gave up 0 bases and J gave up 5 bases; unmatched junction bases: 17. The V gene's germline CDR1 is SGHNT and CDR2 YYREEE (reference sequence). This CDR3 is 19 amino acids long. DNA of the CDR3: TGTGCCAGCAGCTTGGCCTTAACGTCCGGGACAGGGCGGCAGGAGACCCAGTACTTC. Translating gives CASSLALTSGTGRQETQYF.